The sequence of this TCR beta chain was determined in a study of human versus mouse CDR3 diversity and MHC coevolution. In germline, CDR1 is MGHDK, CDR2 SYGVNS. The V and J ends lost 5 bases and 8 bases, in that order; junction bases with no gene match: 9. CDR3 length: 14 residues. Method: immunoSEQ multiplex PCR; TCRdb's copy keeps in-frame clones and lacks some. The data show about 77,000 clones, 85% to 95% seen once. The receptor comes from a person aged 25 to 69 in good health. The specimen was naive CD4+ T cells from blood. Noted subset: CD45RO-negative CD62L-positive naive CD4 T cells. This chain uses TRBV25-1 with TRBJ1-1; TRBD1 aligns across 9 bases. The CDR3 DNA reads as TGTGCCAGCAGTACAACTGACAGGGGGAAAGAAGCTTTCTTT. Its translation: CASSTTDRGKEAFF.